Presented here are 21 T cell receptor beta chains from one specimen sequenced in a study of T cell clones after liver transplantation. Sequencing was performed with immunoSEQ multiplex PCR; in TCRdb, only in-frame clones are kept and a portion is missing. The table records 55,000 to 75,000 clones, approximately 70% of them present only once. The sample here was CD4+ T cells from blood, taken at the roughly 15-month timepoint. The origin of the receptors is a human patient who received a liver transplant. Some T cells may be supplied by the graft donor.

This clone was seen a handful of times. This chain connects TRBV5-1 to TRBJ1-6; 11 bases are shared with TRBD1. This CDR3 has 16 residues. Losses at the gene ends were 0 bases for V and 10 bases for J; bases not matched to a gene: 6. CDR1 SGHRS and CDR2 YFSETQ come from the germline V gene. CDR3 nucleotide sequence: TGCGCCAGCAGCTTGGCTGGACAGGGGGCAGGATCACCCCTCCACTTT. Protein sequence: CASSLAGQGAGSPLHF.

This chain links TRBV11-2 with TRBJ2-1; D ambiguous. CDR1 is SGHAT, CDR2 FQNNGV, per germline. The CDR3 is 12 residues long. V was cut by 4 bases and J by 3 bases, with 4 bases left in between. CDR3 coding DNA: TGTGCCAGCAGCTCCGTCTACAATGAGCAGTTCTTC. Translated, it gives CASSSVYNEQFF.

CDR3 nucleotide sequence: TGTGCCAGCAGCGCAGGACTAGCGGGAGGGACAGATACGCAGTATTTT. This translates into CASSAGLAGGTDTQYF. The chain recombines TRBV13 with TRBJ2-3; 15 nucleotides align to TRBD2. With 5 bases clipped from V and 3 bases from J, the junction kept 3 bases outside the gene matches. The germline gives CDR1 PRHDT, CDR2 FYEKMQ (reference sequence). The CDR3 loop spans 16 amino acids.

The rearrangement joins TRBV28 to TRBJ1-2; 9 nucleotides agree with TRBD1. V was pared by 6 bases and J by 6 bases, with 17 bases of the junction left unmatched. The CDR3 runs to 17 residues. CDR1 MDHEN and CDR2 SYDVKM come from the germline V gene. CDR3 sequence reads: CASSLGSARTGVDGYTF. The CDR3 DNA follows: TGTGCCAGCAGCCTTGGATCCGCTCGGACAGGGGTCGATGGCTACACCTTC.

The V gene is TRBV13, the J gene TRBJ2-3; D unclear. The CDR3 runs 16 residues. Trimming removed 0 bases from V and 1 base from J, with 11 bases in between. Germline CDR1 and CDR2: PRHDT and FYEKMQ (reference sequence). The CDR3 here is CASSLGRRLRTDTQYF. DNA for the CDR3: TGTGCCAGCAGCTTAGGTCGGAGATTACGCACAGATACGCAGTATTTT.

CDR3 nucleotide sequence: TGTGCCAGCAGCGTACTAGCGGGGGGCACAGATACGCAGTATTTT. It is translated as CASSVLAGGTDTQYF. V is TRBV9 and J is TRBJ2-3, with 10 bases lining up with TRBD2. V was clipped by 1 base and J by 1 base; unmatched bases: 0. This CDR3 has 15 residues. Germline CDR1 and CDR2: SGDLS and YYNGEE.

For the CDR3, the DNA is TGTGCCAGCAGTGAACCCGGTGAAAACTATGGCTACACCTTC. Translation: CASSEPGENYGYTF. The chain employs TRBV6-1 and TRBJ1-2; D is undetermined. The CDR3 length is 14 residues. Germline lookup yields CDR1 MNHNS and CDR2 SASEGT. Trimming cost V 2 bases and J 2 bases, with 9 bases left between them.

The chain combines TRBV7-2 with TRBJ2-5; TRBD2 is a possible D gene (5 bases). V lost 6 bases, J lost 2 bases, and 16 bases lay in between. This CDR3 has 15 residues. Germline V lookup: CDR1 SGHTA, CDR2 FQGNSA. The CDR3 bases are TGTGCCAGCAGTCCGGAGGTTGGAGGACAAGAGACCCAGTACTTC. It translates to CASSPEVGGQETQYF.

The count of this clone is one. The chain uses TRBV18 and TRBJ2-1, with TRBD1 identical over 11 bases. Germline V gene data show CDR1 as KGHSH and CDR2 as LQKENI. V shed 2 bases, J shed 2 bases, and the junction held 2 bases outside the gene matches. There are 16 residues in the CDR3. CDR3 sequence (DNA): TGTGCCAGCTCACCAAGGGGACAGGGGGCCTACAATGAGCAGTTCTTC. It is translated as CASSPRGQGAYNEQFF.

Relative to its sample, this clone is medium-sized. The chain couples TRBV11-2 to TRBJ1-4, with 11 bases matching TRBD1. The CDR3 extends over 15 amino acids. From germline, CDR1 is SGHAT and CDR2 FQNNGV. The J segment lost 6 bases and the V segment lost 5 bases, leaving 5 bases of the junction unmatched. CDR3 nucleotides: TGTGCCAGCAGCCCCGGACAGGGGGCGCATGAAAAACTGTTTTTT. Protein product: CASSPGQGAHEKLFF.

The chain is built from TRBV5-1 and TRBJ2-3; D remains unclear. Germline values: CDR1 SGHRS, CDR2 YFSETQ. V lost 7 bases and J lost 0, with 15 bases in between. The CDR3 length is 15 residues. CDR3 protein: CASRAHPSSTDTQYF. CDR3 nucleotide sequence: TGCGCCAGCCGGGCCCACCCGTCTAGCACAGATACGCAGTATTTT.

This clone has only a few counts. V gene TRBV10-3 combines with J gene TRBJ2-5; 9 positions agree with TRBD1. V dropped 6 bases and J dropped 1; count of bases not matched to a gene: 3. The germline V gene encodes CDR1 ENHRY and CDR2 SYGVKD. The CDR3 has 14 amino acids. The CDR3 bases are TGTGCCATCAGCCGACAGGGGGGCCAAGAGACCCAGTACTTC. The encoded protein is CAISRQGGQETQYF.

CDR3 in DNA: TGTGCCAGCAAATCCGGTGGGTTTACGCAGTATTTT. This translates into CASKSGGFTQYF. This chain joins TRBV28 and TRBJ2-3, with D uncertain. Germline V gene sequence: CDR1 MDHEN, CDR2 SYDVKM. The CDR3 runs to 12 residues. V lost 7 bases, J lost 8 bases, and 13 bases lay in between.

The CDR3 nucleotides are TGTGCCAGTAGTATATTACTTAGCACAGATACGCAGTATTTT. It yields the protein CASSILLSTDTQYF. The genes are TRBV19 and TRBJ2-3; no reliable D call. CDR1 LNHDA and CDR2 SQIVND come from the germline V gene (reference sequence). The ends were cut back, 2 bases at V and 0 bases at J, with 6 bases in the middle. This CDR3 is 14 amino acids long.

The sample holds a few counts of this clone. The chain carries TRBV6-4 and TRBJ1-2; 9 nucleotides match TRBD1. This CDR3 comprises 14 residues. V dropped 8 bases and J dropped 3; count of bases not matched to a gene: 7. The V gene's germline CDR1 is MRHNA and CDR2 SNTAGT. Here the CDR3 DNA reads TGTGCCAGCGGCCGGGACAGGGAATACTATGGCTACACCTTC. It codes for CASGRDREYYGYTF.

In DNA form, the CDR3 reads TGTGCCAGTAGTACCCTGGACAGGAAAGAGACCCAGTACTTC. Translation gives CASSTLDRKETQYF. The V and J genes are TRBV19 and TRBJ2-5; TRBD1 matches at 7 bases. The germline V gene has CDR1 LNHDA and CDR2 SQIVND (reference sequence). Germline trimming cut 4 bases from V and 3 bases from J; bases unmatched to any gene: 5. This CDR3 region has 14 residues.

V gene TRBV4-2 combines with J gene TRBJ2-7; unclear D gene. The V gene's germline CDR1 is LGHNA and CDR2 YNFKEQ. CDR3 length equals 14 residues. Trimming cost V 0 bases and J 10 bases, with 16 bases left between them. CDR3 region: CASSQDQLGKEQYF. CDR3 in DNA: TGTGCCAGCAGCCAAGATCAGTTGGGAAAAGAACAGTACTTC.

This chain links TRBV28 with TRBJ2-3; 7 bases align to TRBD2. CDR1 and CDR2 (germline): MDHEN, SYDVKM. The junction had 14 bases not matched to a gene; V was cut back by 3 bases and J by 2 bases. This CDR3 has 18 amino acids. CDR3 residues: CASSFLSTGGGVTDTQYF. The CDR3 coding sequence is TGTGCCAGCAGTTTCTTGTCGACGGGCGGGGGAGTCACAGATACGCAGTATTTT. Variable domain in full (rest from reference TRBV28 and TRBJ2-3): DVKVTQSSRYLVKRTGEKVFLECVQDMDHENMFWYRQDPGLGLRLIYFSYDVKMKEKGDIPEGYSVSREKKERFSLILESASTNQTSMYLCASSFLSTGGGVTDTQYFGPGTRLTVL.

The chain is built from TRBV10-3 and TRBJ2-7; D is perhaps TRBD2 (6 bases). With 4 bases removed from V and 0 bases from J, the gap between germline ends came to 10 bases. The CDR3 sequence is 14 residues long. The germline CDR1 and CDR2 sequences are ENHRY and SYGVKD. The DNA of the CDR3 is TGTGCCATCAGTGTAGACGGGGGCTCCTACGAGCAGTACTTC. This gives the protein CAISVDGGSYEQYF.

The chain recombines TRBV28 with TRBJ1-1; D may be TRBD1 (6 bases). CDR1 and CDR2 from the germline V gene are MDHEN and SYDVKM. The CDR3 loop spans 14 amino acids. Trimming removed 6 bases at V and 1 base at J, with 12 bases between. The CDR3 sequence: CASSSGTQNTEAFF. The CDR3, as DNA: TGTGCCAGCAGCTCCGGGACACAGAACACTGAAGCTTTCTTT.

This chain's CDR3 is CASSLSLAGGSTDTQYF. For the CDR3, the DNA is TGTGCCAGCAGCTTATCTCTCGCGGGGGGATCCACAGATACGCAGTATTTT. The chain links TRBV13 to TRBJ2-3, with 8 positions matching TRBD2. V gave up 2 bases and J gave up 2 bases; unmatched junction bases: 9. From germline, CDR1 is PRHDT and CDR2 FYEKMQ (reference sequence). The CDR3 sequence is 17 residues long. Together with reference TRBV13 and TRBJ2-3, the CDR3 gives the full variable domain: AAGVIQSPRHLIKEKRETATLKCYPIPRHDTVYWYQQGPGQDPQFLISFYEKMQSDKGSIPDRFSAQQFSDYHSELNMSSLELGDSALYFCASSLSLAGGSTDTQYFGPGTRLTVL.